This T cell receptor beta chain originates from a study of T-cell memory formation after mild COVID-19. Study details: Largely donor-specific TCR clusters were found.

The CDR3 totals 15 residues. Germline lookup yields CDR1 GTSNPN and CDR2 SVGIG (reference sequence). Trimming at V came to 3 bases and at J to 5 bases, leaving 11 bases not matched to a gene. Findings of the study overall: Second-wave clones reaching peak frequency on day 37 lacked confirmed SARS-CoV-2 specificity. Of the contracting clones, CD4+ ones lay mainly in CM and EM, and CD8+ ones in EMRA.

TCRdb re-called the 5' RACE reads through MiXCR, storing one row per CDR3 protein. Altogether about 360,000 distinct CDR3 sequences are present, approximately 15% being singletons, with the ten largest covering around 22%. This clonotype has just a few counts. Its antigen is not known. This chain connects TRBV30 to TRBJ2-7; TRBD1 matches 9 bases. This TCR was sampled from a young man who had mild COVID-19 (a few samples of this study predate the infection). Cell type and time point are not known. Sequenced: PBMCs or a T cell subset sorted from them (not recorded which). CDR3 DNA: TGTGCCTGGAGGCCTCCCCGGACAGGGGTCAACGAGCAGTACTTC. Encoded protein: CAWRPPRTGVNEQYF.